The clone carrying this T cell receptor (beta chain) came up a few times. What it binds is unknown. Compared with germline, one end of the junction differs, possibly owing to a read error. Primed by a sample-barcoded 5' primer and a J-beta primer mix, a second PCR proceeded for about 7 to 11 cycles. All cDNA molecules were each tagged by a template-switch adaptor with 12 random nucleotides. TCRdb reprocessed the 5' RACE reads with MiXCR, giving one entry per CDR3 protein. The data show fewer than 750,000 distinct CDR3 sequences, about 51% seen once. CDR1 SEHNR and CDR2 FQNEAQ come from the germline V gene (reference sequence). The CDR3 is 14 residues long. The data stem from a study of blood T cells in healthy people across ages. For the study at large: About one barcoded beta molecule per two T cells was the capture yield of template switching. General study results and limits: Comparison with aged donors showed that long-lived donors had more naive CD4+ cells and higher diversity. One million T cells yielded diversity estimates that were considered underestimates.

Sequenced input: blood. The J gene is TRBJ1-4, the V gene TRBV7-9; 7 bases align to TRBD1. This TCR came from an elderly woman in good health. The CDR3 region has the DNA TGTGCCAGCAAAATGACAGGGACTAACGAAAAACTGTTTTTT. Its translation: CASKMTGTNEKLFF.